The rows below give T cell receptor beta chains drawn from one sample of a study of cytomegalovirus exposure and HLA in healthy donors. Profiling relied on immunoSEQ multiplex PCR, and the TCRdb table lists in-frame clones only, not all of them. This sample has 210,000 or so clones, with 60% to 80% found just once. The specimen sequenced was PBMCs. The source of these receptors is a man aged 18-30 years in good health and CMV-seronegative. Both conserved end residues are part of each CDR3. A D gene is named only where the DNA matches it firmly. Only some rows state a clone size, as once, few, many or a class for expanded clones.

TRBJ1-2 TRBV29-1 once TRBD1 TGCAGCGTTATTAAGACAGGGGGCTATGGCTACACCTTC CSVIKTGGYGYTF
TRBJ2-3 TRBV7-9 . TRBD2 TGTGCCAGCAGCCCTAATCTGTGGCTAGCGGGGGGCACAGATACGCAGTATTTT CASSPNLWLAGGTDTQYF
TRBJ2-5 TRBV11-2 . . TGTGCCAGCAGCTTAGGTAGGGGGAGACGAGAGACCCAGTACTTC CASSLGRGRRETQYF
TRBJ2-5 TRBV9 . TRBD2 TGTGCCAGCAGCGTAGGCGGGACTACCGATGAGACCCAGTACTTC CASSVGGTTDETQYF
TRBJ1-1 TRBV5-6 . TRBD1 TGTGCCAGCAGCCCGATGGCGACAGGGTTGATATACACTGAAGCTTTCTTT CASSPMATGLIYTEAFF
TRBJ2-2 TRBV7-9 . TRBD2 TGTGCCAGCAGCCTCTCCGGGACTAGCGACACCGGGGAGCTGTTTTTT CASSLSGTSDTGELFF
TRBJ2-1 TRBV7-9 . TRBD1 TGTGCCAGCAGCTCTACAACCGGGACAGTCATATACAATGAGCAGTTCTTC CASSSTTGTVIYNEQFF
TRBJ2-2 TRBV5-1 . TRBD2 TGCGCCAGCAGCCCCGGACTAGACCAGGTCCCCGGGGAGCTGTTTTTT CASSPGLDQVPGELFF
TRBJ1-2 TRBV7-9 . . TGTGCCAGCGAGTATACAGGGAAGAATCTCTATGGCTACACCTTC CASEYTGKNLYGYTF
TRBJ2-7 TRBV27 . TRBD1 TGTGCCAGCAGTTTGTCCGGGACAGCTCCCTACGAGCAGTACTTC CASSLSGTAPYEQYF
TRBJ1-4 TRBV7-9 . . TGTGCCAGCAGCCTCGGGACAAATAATGAAAAACTGTTTTTT CASSLGTNNEKLFF
TRBJ2-7 TRBV19 few . TGTGCCAGTAGTAGAATGGCCAGCTCCTACGAGCAGTACTTC CASSRMASSYEQYF
TRBJ1-1 TRBV27 . TRBD1 TGTGCCAGCAGTTACTCCGGGACAGGGTCGACTGAAGCTTTCTTT CASSYSGTGSTEAFF
TRBJ2-3 TRBV9 . . TGTGCCAGCAGCGCGGGATCTCCTCCTAGCACAGATACGCAGTATTTT CASSAGSPPSTDTQYF
TRBJ2-3 TRBV9 . . TGTGCCAGCAGCGCGTCTAGCGTTCCTGGGTATACGCAGTATTTT CASSASSVPGYTQYF
TRBJ2-5 TRBV5-6 few TRBD2 TGTGCCAGCAGCTTACTCGGGACTAGCGGGAGTCGAGAGACCCAGTACTTC CASSLLGTSGSRETQYF
TRBJ2-5 TRBV27 . TRBD2 TGTGCCAGCAGGCAGCGGGGACAAGAGACCCAGTACTTC CASRQRGQETQYF
TRBJ2-2 TRBV2 once . TGTGCCAGCAGTGGTACAGGATCGGACACCGGGGAGCTGTTTTTT CASSGTGSDTGELFF
TRBJ1-1 TRBV5-1 . . TGCGCCAGCAGCTTGGTTTTGTCGTCTGAAGCTTTCTTT CASSLVLSSEAFF
TRBJ2-6 TRBV15 . . TGTGCCACCACCCTAGAGAGTGGGGCCAACGTCCTGACTTTC CATTLESGANVLTF
TRBJ1-4 TRBV5-1 once . TGCGCCAGCAGCTTGGCTTCACTTGCAACTAATGAAAAACTGTTTTTT CASSLASLATNEKLFF
TRBJ2-4 TRBV11-1 . . TGTGCCAGCAGCCCCCACAGGGTTCCTGGTTATGAGAACATTCAGTACTTC CASSPHRVPGYENIQYF
TRBJ1-2 TRBV27 . TRBD1 TGTGCCAGCAGCCGGACAGGTTATGGCTACACCTTC CASSRTGYGYTF
TRBJ2-5 TRBV21-1 . . TGTGCCAGAGACAGGGAAGAGACCCAGTACTTC CARDREETQYF